This entry lists 32 T cell receptor beta chains sequenced from one sample in a study of regulatory T cells in long-lasting Graves disease. With iRepertoire HTBI primers and Arm-PCR of CDR3 regions, TCR beta libraries were built. Using its own MiXCR run on the multiplex PCR reads, TCRdb lists one record per CDR3 protein. This sample has 360,000 or so distinct CDR3 sequences, with approximately 12% found just once. Documented time point: newly diagnosed GD, antithyroid drugs for less than 3 months. From PBMCs, RNA was extracted and then used to make the TCR library. The same data also contributed to another study, on T cells in Graves' hyperthyroidism and ophthalmopathy.

The sequenced sample was peripheral blood mononuclear cells (PBMCs), obtained at new diagnosis, from a patient treated with antithyroid drugs. Receptors were obtained from a woman aged 18-29 years with Graves disease.

This clonotype was counted ten times or more. The V and J genes are TRBV9 and TRBJ2-7; TRBD2 might be the D (5 bases). CDR1 is SGDLS, CDR2 YYNGEE, per germline. Trimming cost V 4 bases and J 2 bases, with 10 bases left between them. The CDR3 is 13 amino acids. CDR3 residues: CASSSGVAYEQYF. DNA of the CDR3: TGTGCCAGCAGCTCCGGGGTCGCCTACGAGCAGTACTTC.

The table lists this clonotype with many counts. The rearrangement joins TRBV11-2 to TRBJ2-3; D not certain. CDR1 and CDR2 from the germline V gene are SGHAT and FQNNGV. The germline V and J ends were trimmed by 1 base and 3 bases, with 11 bases remaining between them. The CDR3 runs to 15 residues. The CDR3 sequence: CASSLAGQLTDTQYF. In nucleotides, the CDR3 is TGTGCCAGCAGCTTAGCTGGTCAACTGACAGATACGCAGTATTTT.

The sample holds many counts of this clonotype. The V and J genes are TRBV6-2 or TRBV6-3 and TRBJ1-5; no clear D. The length of the CDR3 is 14 residues. CDR1 and CDR2 from the germline V gene are MNHEY and SVGEGT. With 6 bases removed from V and 6 bases from J, the gap between germline ends came to 15 bases. The CDR3 coding sequence is TGTGCCAGCAGACTACCAGGTAACGCTCAGCCCCAGCATTTT. This gives the protein CASRLPGNAQPQHF.

This clonotype has at least ten counts. The chain has TRBV27 and TRBJ2-1; 10 bases match TRBD2. V was pared by 3 bases and J by 6 bases, with 5 bases of the junction left unmatched. The CDR3 contains 15 residues. In germline, CDR1 is MNHEY, CDR2 SMNVEV (reference sequence). Here the CDR3 DNA reads TGTGCCAGCAGTTTTGATCTAGCGGGAGTCAATGAGCAGTTCTTC. Translation gives CASSFDLAGVNEQFF.

This clonotype was counted many times. The chain joins TRBV29-1 to TRBJ2-1, with 7 bases aligning to TRBD2. The J call may be in error: the DNA end matches TRBJ2-5 better. The length of the CDR3 is 13 residues. Per germline, CDR1 SQVTM and CDR2 ANQGSEA. CDR3 region: CSVEGGTGLAQYF. CDR3 in DNA: TGCAGCGTTGAAGGGGGGACTGGACTAGCCCAGTACTTC.

This clonotype was detected many times. The chain recombines TRBV12-3 or TRBV12-4 with TRBJ1-4; D may be TRBD1 (5 bases). The V end lost 5 bases, the J end lost 2 bases, and 12 bases lay between the germline ends. The CDR3 runs 15 residues. DNA of the CDR3: TGTGCCAGCAGTGCCAGGCAGGGTACTAATGAAAAACTGTTTTTT. It specifies CASSARQGTNEKLFF.

The CDR3 nucleotides read TGCAGTGCCGCCCCCGGACGTATTCGCTCCTACAATGAGCAGTTCTTC. Translation: CSAAPGRIRSYNEQFF. J is TRBJ2-1 and V is TRBV20-1, with D uncertain. Between the trimmed V and J ends, which lost 6 bases and 0 bases, there was a span of 18 bases. The CDR3 has 16 amino acids. Germline V gene data show CDR1 as DFQATT and CDR2 as SNEGSKA (reference sequence).

This chain links TRBV4-3 with TRBJ2-3; tentative D call: TRBD2 (6 bases). This CDR3 comprises 15 residues. CDR1 is LGHNA and CDR2 is YSLEER in the germline V gene. V was clipped by 4 bases and J by 2 bases, with 13 bases between them. Written as DNA, the CDR3 is TGCGCCAGCAGCCCGACGGGAGCCAACACAGATACGCAGTATTTT. Amino acid sequence: CASSPTGANTDTQYF.

This clonotype was found many times. J is TRBJ1-1 and V is TRBV27; the D is unclear. The germline gives CDR1 MNHEY, CDR2 SMNVEV (reference sequence). The CDR3 sequence is 13 residues long. Trimming removed 3 bases from V and 7 bases from J, with 12 bases in between. The chain's CDR3 is CASSLTGGNEAFF. Here the CDR3 DNA reads TGTGCCAGCAGTTTGACGGGTGGGAATGAAGCTTTCTTT.

This clonotype was seen many times. The chain carries TRBV11-2 and TRBJ2-1; D remains unclear. CDR1 is SGHAT and CDR2 is FQNNGV in the germline V gene. V dropped 5 bases and J dropped 7 bases, with 15 bases sitting between them. This CDR3 has 14 amino acids. The CDR3 region has the DNA TGTGCCAGCAGCCGGGCTCCCCAGGAAAATGAGCAGTTCTTC. Amino acid sequence: CASSRAPQENEQFF. Based on the CDR3 plus reference TRBV11-2 and TRBJ2-1, the full variable domain is EAGVAQSPRYKIIEKRQSVAFWCNPISGHATLYWYQQILGQGPKLLIQFQNNGVVDDSQLPKDRFSAERLKGVDSTLKIQPAKLEDSAVYLCASSRAPQENEQFFGPGTRLTVL.

This clonotype was seen ten or more times. The V gene is TRBV20-1, the J gene TRBJ2-7; 8 bases map to TRBD1. Germline trimming cut 3 bases from V and 1 base from J; bases unmatched to any gene: 11. Germline V gene data show CDR1 as DFQATT and CDR2 as SNEGSKA (reference sequence). This CDR3 has 16 residues. The DNA of the CDR3 is TGCAGTGCTAGTTGGTATGACAGGGGCGAATCCTACGAGCAGTACTTC. It specifies CSASWYDRGESYEQYF.

On this clonotype itself: A single base separates this from a much larger clone, so it may be a read error. V is TRBV27 and J is TRBJ2-1; 8 nucleotides line up with TRBD2. The germline V gene encodes CDR1 MNHEY and CDR2 SMNVEV (reference sequence). The CDR3 loop spans 16 amino acids. CDR3 in DNA: TGTGCCAGCAGTCCCCAGAGCGGGAGCCACTACAATGAGCAGTCCTTC. Amino acid sequence: CASSPQSGSHYNEQSF.

V and J are TRBV20-1 and TRBJ2-1; D is possibly TRBD2 (7 bases). Per germline, CDR1 DFQATT and CDR2 SNEGSKA (reference sequence). This CDR3 spans 17 amino acids. V shed 4 bases and J shed 3 bases, with 22 bases lying between them. CDR3 residues: CSAIPPLLADSYNEQFF. CDR3 coding DNA: TGCAGTGCTATCCCCCCTTTGCTAGCGGACAGCTACAATGAGCAGTTCTTC.

Ten or more counts support this clonotype. The rearrangement joins TRBV7-9 to TRBJ2-5; TRBD1 matches at 7 bases. CDR1 and CDR2 from the germline V gene are SEHNR and FQNEAQ (reference sequence). V was pared by 5 bases and J by 3 bases, with 3 bases of the junction left unmatched. The CDR3 runs to 13 residues. The CDR3: CASSHTGEETQYF. DNA for the CDR3: TGTGCCAGCAGCCACACAGGGGAAGAGACCCAGTACTTC.

Turning to this clonotype: As the CDR3 is not closed by the conserved phenylalanine or tryptophan, this likely results from a read error. V and J are TRBV19 and TRBJ2-7, with 7 nucleotides matching TRBD1. From germline, CDR1 is LNHDA and CDR2 SQIVND (reference sequence). The trim removed 4 bases at V and 4 bases at J, leaving 4 bases unmatched. The CDR3 contains 13 residues. CDR3 DNA sequence: TGTGCCAGTAGTAAGGGGGCTACGTACGAGCAGTACCTC. As protein: CASSKGATYEQYL.

A note on this clonotype: This likely reflects a read error, since a far larger clone is one base away. The conserved closing phenylalanine or tryptophan is absent in this CDR3, likely reflecting a read error. The rearrangement uses TRBV6-1 and TRBJ1-1; no clear D gene. Germline CDR1 and CDR2: MNHNS and SASEGT. This CDR3 spans 13 amino acids. CDR3 amino acids: CATSGRADTEAFL. The CDR3 DNA sequence: TGTGCCACCAGTGGGAGGGCGGACACTGAAGCTTTCCTT.

This clonotype has ten or more counts. The chain couples TRBV2 to TRBJ1-5; TRBD1 is a possible D gene (5 bases). This CDR3 region has 16 residues. Germline CDR1 is SNHLY and CDR2 is FYNNEI. V was clipped by 5 bases and J by 0 bases, with 14 bases between them. The CDR3 here is CASSYDRANSNQPQHF. The CDR3, as DNA: TGTGCCAGCAGTTACGACAGAGCAAATAGCAATCAGCCCCAGCATTTT.

Remarks on this clonotype: The junction departs from germline at one end; a sequencing error may be responsible. J is TRBJ2-5 and V is TRBV3-1, with D perhaps being TRBD1 or TRBD2 (5 bases each). Germline V CDR1 and CDR2: LGHDT, YNNKEL (reference sequence). The CDR3 has 14 amino acids. CDR3 coding DNA: TGCGCCAGCAGCTCGGGACCAGGGCCGGGGACCCAGTACTTC. Encoded protein: CASSSGPGPGTQYF.

This clonotype was detected ten times or more. This rearrangement joins TRBV20-1 to TRBJ2-7; D is possibly TRBD1 (5 bases). The germline gives CDR1 DFQATT, CDR2 SNEGSKA (reference sequence). V lost 6 bases and J 4 bases, leaving 10 bases between the germline ends. This CDR3 has 11 residues. The CDR3, as DNA: TGCAGTGCCGGACGACAGTACGAGCAGTACTTC. Protein product: CSAGRQYEQYF.

This clonotype was recorded a few times. This chain's CDR3 is CASSFASTPGNTIYF. As DNA, the CDR3 is TGTGCCAGCAGCTTTGCCAGTACCCCTGGAAACACCATATATTTT. The V gene is TRBV7-2, the J gene TRBJ1-3; D ambiguous. The ends were cut back, 3 bases at V and 2 bases at J, with 11 bases in the middle. The germline V gene encodes CDR1 SGHTA and CDR2 FQGNSA. The CDR3 consists of 15 residues.

There are many counts of this clonotype. This chain connects TRBV6-9 to TRBJ1-2, with D uncertain. CDR1 MNHGY and CDR2 SVAAGI come from the germline V gene. The CDR3 runs 13 residues. V was clipped by 3 bases and J by 3 bases, with 8 bases between them. The CDR3 reads CASSYGRYYGYTF. In nucleotides, the CDR3 is TGTGCCAGCAGTTACGGGAGGTACTATGGCTACACCTTC.

The chain has TRBV20-1 and TRBJ2-3; 9 bases fit TRBD2. The CDR3 extends over 20 amino acids. After removal of 5 bases from V and 1 base from J, the junction contained 22 bases not matched to a gene. The germline gives CDR1 DFQATT, CDR2 SNEGSKA (reference sequence). In DNA, the CDR3 is TGCAGTGCTCCCTGGGAAGCGGGGGGCCGACCGGGGATGGGCACAGATACGCAGTATTTT. As protein: CSAPWEAGGRPGMGTDTQYF.

This clonotype was observed at least ten times. This chain links TRBV28 with TRBJ1-2, with 7 positions matching TRBD1. Germline V CDR1 and CDR2: MDHEN, SYDVKM. The CDR3 covers 14 residues. J gave up 5 bases and V 8 bases, and 11 bases lay outside the gene matches. The CDR3 region has the DNA TGTGCCAGCCAGGGAGGTGACAGGGTTTATGGCTACACCTTC. Its protein product is CASQGGDRVYGYTF.

This clonotype was found many times. The rearrangement uses TRBV20-1 and TRBJ2-1; 8 nucleotides align to TRBD2. The germline V gene has CDR1 DFQATT and CDR2 SNEGSKA (reference sequence). This CDR3 comprises 15 residues. The CDR3 region is CSPRGRRLAHVEQFF. CDR3 bases: TGCAGCCCCAGGGGACGGAGACTAGCGCATGTTGAGCAGTTCTTC.

Many counts were recorded for this clonotype. CDR3 sequence (DNA): TGTGCCAGCAGCTCCCCCGGGACATTCAGCTCTGGGGCCAACGTCCTGACTTTC. Protein sequence: CASSSPGTFSSGANVLTF. The rearrangement joins TRBV28 to TRBJ2-6, with a possible D match to TRBD1 (6 bases). In germline, CDR1 is MDHEN, CDR2 SYDVKM. This CDR3 has 18 amino acids. Between the trimmed V and J ends, which lost 6 bases and 0 bases, there was a span of 18 bases.

This clonotype was recorded many times. The chain recombines TRBV19 with TRBJ1-6; possible D gene TRBD1, 5 bases. V was pared by 3 bases and J by 4 bases, with 25 bases between. Germline V gives CDR1 LNHDA, CDR2 SQIVND (reference sequence). This CDR3 spans 20 amino acids. The CDR3 sequence is CASSMISGVHLGVYNSPLHF. The DNA for the CDR3 is TGTGCCAGTAGTATGATATCGGGGGTCCACCTTGGGGTATATAATTCACCCCTCCACTTT.

The rearrangement joins TRBV7-6 to TRBJ1-5; D gene unclear. V was pared by 1 base and J by 4 bases, with 11 bases between. CDR1 and CDR2 (germline): SGHVS, FNYEAQ. This CDR3 spans 15 amino acids. The DNA of the CDR3 is TGTGCCAGCAGCTTAGGTCGTAGGGTAAATCAGCCCCAGCATTTT. Amino acids: CASSLGRRVNQPQHF.

This clonotype was recorded at least ten times. J is TRBJ2-1 and V is TRBV7-9; perhaps TRBD1 as D (7 bases). CDR1 is SEHNR, CDR2 FQNEAQ, per germline (reference sequence). V gave up 5 bases and J gave up 5 bases, with 16 bases separating them. There are 15 residues in the CDR3. The CDR3: CASSPPTGTDNEQFF. CDR3 sequence (DNA): TGTGCCAGCAGCCCCCCGACAGGGACTGACAATGAGCAGTTCTTC.

The chain combines TRBV5-1 with TRBJ2-2, with no clear D. Between the trimmed V and J ends, which lost 0 bases and 6 bases, there was a span of 9 bases. The germline V gene has CDR1 SGHRS and CDR2 YFSETQ. The CDR3 runs to 14 residues. The CDR3 protein is CASSLVVAPGELFF. DNA of the CDR3: TGCGCCAGCAGCTTGGTCGTAGCTCCCGGGGAGCTGTTTTTT. The whole variable domain, filled in from reference TRBV5-1 and TRBJ2-2, reads KAGVTQTPRYLIKTRGQQVTLSCSPISGHRSVSWYQQTPGQGLQFLFEYFSETQRNKGNFPGRFSGRQFSNSRSEMNVSTLELGDSALYLCASSLVVAPGELFFGEGSRLTVL.

This clonotype appeared a few times. The chain recombines TRBV4-1 with TRBJ1-4; no definite D call. The CDR3 is 18 amino acids. Trimming took off 0 bases at V and 0 bases at J, with 14 bases between the two ends. Germline CDR1 MGHRA, CDR2 YSYEKL. The CDR3 nucleotides read TGCGCCAGCAGCCAAGAAGTGACGAGAACTGCAACTAATGAAAAACTGTTTTTT. Residues: CASSQEVTRTATNEKLFF.

This clonotype was found many times. V usage is TRBV2 and J usage is TRBJ2-7, with TRBD1 matching 9 bases. Trimming cost V 6 bases and J 3 bases; bases outside gene matches: 6. In germline, CDR1 is SNHLY, CDR2 FYNNEI. This CDR3 has 14 amino acids. In DNA form, the CDR3 reads TGTGCCAGCAGGGTGGGGACAGGGAACTACGAGCAGTACTTC. Its protein is CASRVGTGNYEQYF. Complete variable domain (other parts from reference TRBV2 and TRBJ2-7): EPEVTQTPSHQVTQMGQEVILRCVPISNHLYFYWYRQILGQKVEFLVSFYNNEISEKSEIFDDQFSVERPDGSNFTLKIRSTKLEDSAMYFCASRVGTGNYEQYFGPGTRLTVT.

This clonotype was observed at least ten times. This chain connects TRBV7-2 to TRBJ2-3, with 8 bases matching TRBD2. The V gene end was trimmed by 2 bases and the J gene end by 3 bases; junction bases not matched to a gene: 10. The CDR3 consists of 17 residues. Germline lookup yields CDR1 SGHTA and CDR2 FQGNSA. The DNA of the CDR3 is TGTGCCAGCAGCTTAAGCTTATCCGCGGGAGGAACAGATACGCAGTATTTT. Its protein is CASSLSLSAGGTDTQYF.